This T cell receptor beta chain originates from a study of CD8 T cells in Susac syndrome. About this clonotype: Its antigen is undetermined.

In contrast to the negatively isolated CD8+ and CD4+ T cells, TEMRA cells were FACS-enriched. Reverse transcription of 0.5 to 1 ug RNA used random hexamers. Amplification of TCR beta CDR3 spanned 54 Vbeta and 13 Jbeta via immunoSEQ multiplex PCR. Using its own MiXCR run on the immunoSEQ multiplex PCR reads, TCRdb lists one record per CDR3 protein. The data contain 200,000 to 250,000 distinct CDR3 sequences, about 95% of them singletons. Study-wide results and limits: The number of individuals included in the study's TCR sequencing and HLA analysis was acknowledged as relatively small.

The CDR3 is made up of 12 amino acids. Per the germline V gene, CDR1 is GTSNPN and CDR2 is SVGIG (reference sequence). Trimming removed 4 bases from V and 13 bases from J; junction bases left unmatched: 8. This rearrangement joins TRBV30 to TRBJ2-1; TRBD2 matches 9 bases. The sample consisted of CD4+ T cells from PBMCs. This sequence was found in a human donor with multiple sclerosis. CDR3 sequence (DNA): TGTGCCTGGAAATTGGCGGGAGGGCCACAGTTCTTC. Amino acids: CAWKLAGGPQFF.